This is a list of T cell receptor beta chains from one sample in a study of T cells after yellow fever vaccination. TCRdb recomputed calls from the 5' RACE reads with MiXCR, one row per CDR3 protein. The table has about 74,000 distinct CDR3 sequences, approximately 7.7% seen once. This specimen was CD8+ T cells sorted from PBMCs, taken roughly 5 days after the first yellow fever vaccination. These receptors were collected from a man between 18 and 35 years old who received the YFV17D yellow fever vaccine. CDR3s include the opening cysteine and the closing phenylalanine or tryptophan. Clone size is stated in some rows and not others, as once, few, many or a class when expanded.

abundance,v_gene,j_gene,CDR3aa
-,TRBV6-2/TRBV6-3,TRBJ1-1,CASSSLGGTEAFF
-,TRBV19,TRBJ2-7,CASSFRDSESYEQYF
-,TRBV7-9,TRBJ2-4,CASSSPRGPAQYF
few,TRBV14,TRBJ2-3,CASSQWGTEGSTQYF
few,TRBV7-6,TRBJ2-3,CASASGWGTDTQYF
-,TRBV11-2,TRBJ2-1,CASSPPLAYEQFF
many,TRBV7-9,TRBJ2-7,CASSHPEQGSYEQYF
-,TRBV7-9,TRBJ2-1,CASRLGRNEQFF
-,TRBV5-4,TRBJ1-1,CASSWGQGRNTEAFF
many,TRBV11-2,TRBJ2-3,CASSLVVRGRWVLDTQYF
many,TRBV29-1,TRBJ2-3,CSVESPRGASLTDTQYF
-,TRBV7-2,TRBJ2-5,CASSFGTLGGAETQYF
many,TRBV9,TRBJ2-2,CASSVGDVRNTGELFF
many,TRBV9,TRBJ2-5,CASSRHRSQETQYF
-,TRBV4-1,TRBJ1-5,CASSQDWRSSQPQHF
-,TRBV7-3,TRBJ1-1,CASSRVGTTEAFF
many,TRBV2,TRBJ1-5,CASSERTDNQPQHF
-,TRBV6-5,TRBJ1-1,CASSYSRQHTEAFF
many,TRBV7-3,TRBJ2-1,CASSPSAGLEQFF
-,TRBV12-5,TRBJ2-7,CASGLCAIEQYF
few,TRBV12-5,TRBJ2-1,CKSGTGAYNEQFF
few,TRBV29-1,TRBJ1-2,CSVEDWEGDGYTF
many,TRBV20-1,TRBJ2-1,CSAEEGLNNEQFF
-,TRBV5-4,TRBJ2-5,CASSLGQESQYF
few,TRBV11-2,TRBJ1-1,CASSLQASEAFF
few,TRBV7-9,TRBJ1-1,CASSLPLRLNTEAFF
many,TRBV6-1,TRBJ2-2,CASRVSDGNTGELFF
-,TRBV12-3/TRBV12-4,TRBJ2-7,CASSNRDRGTGGEQYF
-,TRBV9,TRBJ1-1,CASSRGGGSNTEAFF
-,TRBV4-3,TRBJ2-3,CASRQDGTGGRDTQYF
-,TRBV29-1,TRBJ1-1,CSVESGLNTEAFF
many,TRBV11-1,TRBJ2-1,CASSPGRGGGSGYNEQFF
once,TRBV6-5,TRBJ1-1,CASSYEAGDRYTEAFF
many,TRBV27,TRBJ2-5,CASSDQEQQGWETQYF
few,TRBV5-4,TRBJ2-3,CASGERGATDTQYF
few,TRBV10-3,TRBJ2-1,CAIRREGNEQFF
few,TRBV6-5,TRBJ2-7,CASSYSPGFSYEQYF
-,TRBV7-2,TRBJ2-1,CASRMIGGNEQFF
few,TRBV7-3,TRBJ2-1,CASSFRTNPPYNEQFF
few,TRBV5-4,TRBJ1-1,CASILKQGGTTEAFF
few,TRBV7-2,TRBJ1-2,CASSLEGGPGYGYTF
many,TRBV7-3,TRBJ2-3,CASSLTPKKDTDTQYF
few,TRBV5-1,TRBJ1-1,CASSYRGENTEAFF
-,TRBV5-1,TRBJ2-1,CASSLAGAGGNNEQFF
once,TRBV5-1,TRBJ2-7,CASSLTVDPSYEQYF
few,TRBV11-2,TRBJ2-3,CASSLGQVYGWSTDTQYF
-,TRBV4-3,TRBJ1-2,CASSQEVTAYGYTF
few,TRBV12-3/TRBV12-4,TRBJ2-5,CASRTKQGLEETQYF
-,TRBV6-5,TRBJ2-7,CASSYGGTLEGRTYEQYF
-,TRBV5-1,TRBJ2-7,CASSPYRTASYEQYF
few,TRBV15,TRBJ1-3,CATSRDRRGSGNTIYF
few,TRBV18,TRBJ2-6,CASSPKGRGAGANVLTF
-,TRBV6-5,TRBJ2-1,CASSYSLAGSSYNEQFF
few,TRBV29-1,TRBJ2-1,CSVRPLVRGDEQFF
-,TRBV15,TRBJ1-4,CATSRDLPAATNEKLFF
few,TRBV7-8,TRBJ1-2,CASSPPGSSYGYTF
many,TRBV4-1,TRBJ2-5,CASSQDLAGKTETQYF
many,TRBV19,TRBJ2-2,CASSPARGKGELFF
-,TRBV24-1,TRBJ2-1,CATRSAGDNEQFF